This TCR beta chain was sequenced in a study of T cells in Graves' hyperthyroidism and ophthalmopathy. TCR beta CDR3 sequences were amplified from RNA transcripts. First-round RT-PCR of the TCR CDR3 relied on the HTBI primer set. TCRdb processed the multiplex PCR reads anew with MiXCR; each CDR3 protein has one entry. This table has approximately 430,000 distinct CDR3 sequences, 15% to 18% appearing once. Germline loops: CDR1 SGHNT, CDR2 YENEEA. V lost 7 bases, J lost 0 bases, and 18 bases lay in between. This CDR3 contains 16 residues. The chain joins TRBV11-3 to TRBJ1-1; no clear D. Specimen: blood. This receptor was obtained from a woman aged 18 to 35 with Graves' hyperthyroidism. The CDR3, as DNA: TGTGCCAGCACCACCTTCCCCAGGAGAATGAACACTGAAGCTTTCTTT. Protein: CASTTFPRRMNTEAFF.